Below, one TCR beta chain is given with its context. The same CDR3 is also encoded by other DNA sequences in this sample. This sample is drawn from a study of shared clonotypes between healthy human individuals. CDR3 size: 13 residues. Germline loops: CDR1 LGHNA, CDR2 YSLEER. Trimming left V 3 bases short and J 3 bases short, with 6 bases between. The protocol was immunoSEQ multiplex PCR, while the TCRdb copy is restricted to in-frame clones and leaves out a portion. The table has more than 2 million clones, 90% to 95% seen once. This sequence joins TRBV4-3 and TRBJ1-5; D gene unclear. The sequence derives from a man in his late teens or twenties in good health. The material sequenced was naive CD4+ T cells sorted from blood. The subset was: CD45RA+ positively selected. CDR3 region: CASSQDLNQPQHF. The DNA of the CDR3 is TGCGCCAGCAGCCAGGACCTCAATCAGCCCCAGCATTTT.